The source of this TCR beta chain is a study of OX40 agonist ivuxolimab in advanced cancers. Study overall: Intravenous ivuxolimab at 0.01 to 10 mg/kg was given to patients every 2 weeks. Dose-escalation patients had hepatocellular carcinoma, melanoma, renal cell or head and neck cancer. The eligibility criteria allowed prior anti-PD-1, anti-PD-L1 or anti-CTLA-4 therapy, and 30% to 40% had some.

Profiled with immunoSEQ multiplex PCR; TCRdb holds only in-frame clones, not every one. The table has around 80,000 clones, approximately 86% seen once. Points from the study as a whole: Compared with CD4+, CD8+ T cells on average had more expanded clones.

In the case of this clone: Antigen unknown.

V dropped 4 bases and J dropped 2; count of bases not matched to a gene: 6. This CDR3 comprises 15 residues. Per germline, CDR1 SNHLY and CDR2 FYNNEI. This chain connects TRBV2 to TRBJ2-3; 7 bases are a match to TRBD2. Sample: CD4+ or CD8+ T cells sorted from blood, taken in a trial of the OX40 agonist ivuxolimab. The receptor's source is an adult with an advanced solid tumor such as melanoma, head and neck, liver or kidney cancer. The CDR3 region has the DNA TGTGCCAGCAGTGTTTTGGGGGGGACCACAGATACGCAGTATTTT. Amino acids: CASSVLGGTTDTQYF.